Below are 19 T cell receptor beta chains sequenced from a single sample in a study of blood T cell repertoires in COVID-19 (dated by TCRdb to 2018 to 2020). The library was obtained by the immunoSEQ multiplex PCR assay. Entries here come from immuneACCESS through TCRdb and include only in-frame sequences with V and J called. Some clones fail to appear in such tables; in the studies checked, an unresolved V gene covers under half of the shortfall, and the cause of the remainder is unknown. Across this sample there are 89,000 or so clones, with about 85% seen only once. The ten largest clonotypes hold 38% of the sample. Input material: peripheral blood. These receptors were obtained from an older man with acute or convalescent COVID-19.

This clone was seen once. The V gene is TRBV5-8, the J gene TRBJ1-2, with D tentatively TRBD1 (5 bases). This CDR3 comprises 12 residues. The V gene's germline CDR1 is SGHTS and CDR2 YDEGEE. V lost 2 bases to trimming and J lost 8 bases, with 10 bases between them. The chain's CDR3 is CASSFRGGGYTF. CDR3 bases: TGTGCCAGCAGCTTTAGGGGTGGCGGCTACACCTTC.

The rearrangement joins TRBV28 to TRBJ2-7; 10 bases map to TRBD1. With V trimmed by 7 bases and J by 4 bases, 7 bases remained unmatched. This CDR3 spans 14 amino acids. The germline V gene has CDR1 MDHEN and CDR2 SYDVKM. The CDR3 DNA follows: TGTGCCAGCATCGGACAGGGGGTATTGTACGAGCAGTACTTC. Its translation: CASIGQGVLYEQYF.

This chain uses TRBV7-3 with TRBJ2-7; 9 nucleotides agree with TRBD2. V shed 4 bases and J 3 bases; nucleotides not matched to a gene: 7. In germline, CDR1 is SGHTA, CDR2 FQGTGA. This CDR3 is built from 15 residues. CDR3 protein: CASSSQAGGNYEQYF. The CDR3 region has the DNA TGTGCCAGCAGCTCGCAAGCGGGAGGAAACTACGAGCAGTACTTC.

The genes are TRBV19 and TRBJ2-3, with 10 positions matching TRBD2. The CDR3 contains 15 residues. V gave up 8 bases and J gave up 2 bases; unmatched junction bases: 7. The V gene's germline CDR1 is LNHDA and CDR2 SQIVND (reference sequence). This chain's CDR3 is CASSNSGGITDTQYF. As DNA, the CDR3 is TGTGCCAGTTCGAATAGCGGGGGGATCACAGATACGCAGTATTTT.

In this sample, this clone turned up a few times. The chain joins TRBV1 to TRBJ1-1; the tabulated D call, TRBD1, remains unverified against the DNA. TRBV1 is deemed a pseudogene. The CDR3 covers 13 residues. The CDR3: CTSRQFLNTEAFF. CDR3 DNA: TGCACCAGCAGGCAGTTCTTGAACACTGAAGCTTTCTTT.

In this sample, this clone turned up once. The genes are TRBV7-9 and TRBJ2-1, with 11 positions matching TRBD2. Germline loops: CDR1 SEHNR, CDR2 FQNEAQ (reference sequence). J gave up 12 bases and V 5 bases, and 12 bases lay outside the gene matches. CDR3 length equals 15 residues. As DNA, the CDR3 is TGTGCCAGCAGCCCGGGACTAGCGGACCCCGGGGGGCAGTTCTTC. It encodes CASSPGLADPGGQFF.

The V call is TRBV7-3, the J call TRBJ2-1; perhaps TRBD2 as D (6 bases). This CDR3 spans 15 amino acids. V lost 8 bases to trimming and J lost 1 base, with 15 bases between them. CDR1 is SGHTA, CDR2 FQGTGA, per germline. The CDR3 nucleotides read TGTGCCAGCTCCAAGGTAGCGGTGTCCTACAATGAGCAGTTCTTC. The encoded protein is CASSKVAVSYNEQFF.

The rearrangement joins TRBV24-1 to TRBJ2-7, with 10 bases matching TRBD2. The length of the CDR3 is 15 residues. From germline, CDR1 is KGHDR and CDR2 SFDVKD. V lost 3 bases to trimming and J lost 4 bases; unmatched junction nucleotides: 5. Here the CDR3 DNA reads TGTGCCACCAGTGATCCTAGCGGGAGCCCTTACGAGCAGTACTTC. This encodes CATSDPSGSPYEQYF.

The gene calls are TRBV30 and TRBJ2-7; 12 bases map to TRBD1. This CDR3 comprises 13 residues. V gave up 5 bases and J gave up 6 bases; unmatched junction bases: 5. From germline, CDR1 is GTSNPN and CDR2 SVGIG (reference sequence). CDR3 loop: CAWAGTGGFEQYF. The CDR3 nucleotides read TGTGCCTGGGCCGGGACAGGGGGCTTCGAGCAGTACTTC.

This clone was picked up a small number of times. This rearrangement joins TRBV2 to TRBJ2-3, with 11 bases lining up with TRBD1. Germline assignment: CDR1 SNHLY and CDR2 FYNNEI. V lost 6 bases and J lost 5; bases outside the gene matches: 7. The CDR3 consists of 15 residues. CDR3 region: CASSPTGTGGDTQYF. The CDR3 nucleotides are TGTGCCAGCAGCCCTACCGGGACAGGGGGAGATACGCAGTATTTT.

The V and J genes are TRBV6-5 and TRBJ2-2; 13 bases are shared with TRBD2. V lost 7 bases to trimming and J lost 6 bases; unmatched junction nucleotides: 5. The CDR3 is 15 amino acids. The germline V gene has CDR1 MNHEY and CDR2 SVGAGI. The CDR3 DNA reads as TGTGCCAGCATCCATACTAGCGGGAGGGCCGGGGAGCTGTTTTTT. Translating it yields CASIHTSGRAGELFF.

The chain uses TRBV2 and TRBJ2-1; 9 bases line up with TRBD1. The CDR3 is 15 residues long. V shed 6 bases and J 2 bases; nucleotides not matched to a gene: 5. Germline lookup yields CDR1 SNHLY and CDR2 FYNNEI. The CDR3 DNA is TGTGCCAGCAGCGTGGGACAGGGCCCCTACAATGAGCAGTTCTTC. This encodes CASSVGQGPYNEQFF.

The CDR3 is CASSQRQLENTGELFF. CDR3 nucleotide sequence: TGTGCCAGCAGCCAACGACAGCTGGAAAACACCGGGGAGCTGTTTTTT. The genes are TRBV14 and TRBJ2-2, with a weak D call TRBD1 (5 bases). This CDR3 is 16 amino acids long. Trimming left V 2 bases short and J 2 bases short, with 12 bases between. CDR1 SGHDN and CDR2 FVKESK come from the germline V gene. The variable domain in full, with the rest retrieved from reference TRBV14 and TRBJ2-2, is EAGVTQFPSHSVIEKGQTVTLRCDPISGHDNLYWYRRVMGKEIKFLLHFVKESKQDESGMPNNRFLAERTGGTYSTLKVQPAELEDSGVYFCASSQRQLENTGELFFGEGSRLTVL.

The chain uses TRBV2 and TRBJ2-1; 8 nucleotides match TRBD1. The CDR3 contains 17 residues. The V segment lost 6 bases and the J segment 5 bases; nucleotides outside the gene matches: 15. CDR1 is SNHLY and CDR2 is FYNNEI in the germline V gene. This CDR3 is CASSERRRDRRDNEQFF. DNA for the CDR3: TGTGCCAGCAGCGAAAGGCGTCGGGACAGGAGGGACAATGAGCAGTTCTTC.

The CDR3 nucleotides read TGCGCCAGCAGCCAAGATACAGACTATGGCTACACCTTC. Its protein is CASSQDTDYGYTF. This chain connects TRBV4-3 to TRBJ1-2, with D uncertain. CDR3 length: 13 residues. CDR1 and CDR2 from the germline V gene are LGHNA and YSLEER. The V gene lost 0 bases and the J gene lost 3 bases, with 5 bases spanning the gap.

This rearrangement joins TRBV5-1 to TRBJ2-1; 9 bases match TRBD1. The ends lost 2 bases at V and 2 bases at J; junction bases unmatched: 2. Looked up from germline, CDR1 is SGHRS and CDR2 is YFSETQ. The length of the CDR3 is 15 residues. CDR3 loop: CASSFTGGPYNEQFF. The CDR3, as DNA: TGCGCCAGCAGCTTTACAGGGGGCCCCTACAATGAGCAGTTCTTC.

The genes are TRBV12-3 or TRBV12-4 and TRBJ2-7; D not resolved. V lost 1 base to trimming and J lost 4 bases, with 8 bases between them. CDR3 length: 13 residues. The CDR3 DNA follows: TGTGCCAGCAGTTTAGGAAGAACTTACGAGCAGTACTTC. This translates into CASSLGRTYEQYF.

The gene calls are TRBV11-3 and TRBJ2-6; tentatively, D is TRBD2 (6 bases). Germline assignment: CDR1 SGHNT and CDR2 YENEEA. The V end was cut by 5 bases, the J end by 12 bases, with 17 bases between. The CDR3 extends over 14 amino acids. The CDR3 DNA sequence: TGTGCCAGCAGCCCCGGGGGTCAGTCCACCGTCCTGACTTTC. Translating gives CASSPGGQSTVLTF. The full variable domain, rest sourced from reference TRBV11-3 and TRBJ2-6, is EAGVVQSPRYKIIEKKQPVAFWCNPISGHNTLYWYLQNLGQGPELLIRYENEEAVDDSQLPKDRFSAERLKGVDSTLKIQPAELGDSAVYLCASSPGGQSTVLTFGAGSRLTVL.

This chain uses TRBV5-4 with TRBJ2-5; 11 bases fit TRBD2. The junction had 4 bases not matched to a gene; V was cut back by 2 bases and J by 1 base. The CDR3 runs to 16 residues. The germline V gene has CDR1 SGHNT and CDR2 YYREEE (reference sequence). In nucleotides, the CDR3 is TGTGCCAGCAGCTTACCTGGGACTAGCGGCCAAGAGACCCAGTACTTC. This sequence encodes CASSLPGTSGQETQYF.